This record covers a single T cell receptor (beta chain). The specificity of this receptor is unknown. Base qualities are not at hand, and no much larger clone is one base apart. CDR1 SGHRS and CDR2 YFSETQ are derived from the germline V gene. Including the terminal cysteine and phenylalanine, the CDR3 comprises 15 residues. The only DNA kept is the CDR3, 45 bases in frame from the first base. V and J are truncated by 2 bases and 1 base respectively, leaving an intervening sequence of 10 bases. Preparation of the library involved the immunoSEQ multiplex PCR assay. In TCRdb, the immuneACCESS table is reduced to in-frame sequences with V and J assigned. These tables do not hold every clone; where another copy was compared, an unresolved V gene accounts for under half, and the others remain unexplained. The sample includes roughly 29,000 clones, with around 90% observed a single time. The ten largest account for approximately 10% of the sample.

The sample originates from a study of preoperative IRX-2 immunotherapy in early breast cancer (dated by TCRdb to about 2019). The meaning of the sample's treatment or condition label: preoperative locoregional IRX-2 cytokine immunotherapy. The samples were obtained from a phase Ib study that tested preoperative, locoregional IRX-2 cytokine immunotherapy meant to prime immune responses. The donors were early-stage breast cancer patients who were given IRX-2 prior to surgery. In this chain, TRBV5-1 is recombined with TRBJ2-1, and possibly TRBD1, on 5 matching bases. This sample was taken from a patient treated with IRX-2 immunotherapy. The TCR sequence derives from a human donor with breast cancer. The DNA sequence is as follows: TGCGCCAGCAGCTTCGCTAGGGGATCCTACAATGAGCAGTTCTTC. The encoded protein is CASSFARGSYNEQFF.